Below are 5 T cell receptor beta chains sequenced from a single sample in a study of cytomegalovirus exposure and HLA in healthy donors. The PCR ran on 60 Vbeta and 13 Jbeta primers. Using immunoSEQ multiplex PCR, the repertoire was profiled, and TCRdb retains in-frame clones only, with some absent. The table shows 150,000 to 200,000 clones, with 78% occurring only once. Sequencing was done on a sample of PBMCs. Receptors were obtained from a woman aged 50 to 60 in good health and CMV-seropositive.

There are a few counts of this clone. The CDR3 DNA reads as TGTGCCAGCAGCTTAGGGGTACTAGCCAATGAGCAGTTCTTC. Its translation is CASSLGVLANEQFF. The chain joins TRBV13 to TRBJ2-1; D might be TRBD2 (6 bases). The CDR3 has 14 residues. Germline assignment: CDR1 PRHDT and CDR2 FYEKMQ (reference sequence). Trimming left V 0 bases short and J 6 bases short, with 9 bases between.

The chain combines TRBV4-1 with TRBJ2-1, with 7 bases lining up with TRBD2. Germline CDR1 and CDR2: MGHRA and YSYEKL. Trimming took 3 bases from V and 0 from J; bases not matched to a gene: 11. The CDR3 is 18 residues long. The chain's CDR3 is CASSHPTGGSSSYNEQFF. Written as DNA, the CDR3 is TGCGCCAGCAGCCACCCCACCGGCGGGAGTAGCTCCTACAATGAGCAGTTCTTC.

The chain couples TRBV5-6 to TRBJ1-5; TRBD1 might be the D (6 bases). Germline assignment: CDR1 SGHDT and CDR2 YYEEEE. The CDR3 covers 18 residues. Trimming took 1 base from V and 4 from J, leaving 21 bases between them. In nucleotides, the CDR3 is TGTGCCAGCAGCTTGTGGAGTACGACCCGGACAGAGAATCAGCCCCAGCATTTT. Translated: CASSLWSTTRTENQPQHF.

This clone was seen just once. The chain combines TRBV19 with TRBJ1-1; D possibly corresponds to TRBD1 (5 bases). Germline CDR1 and CDR2: LNHDA and SQIVND (reference sequence). V was shortened by 8 bases and J by 5 bases, with 12 bases between the two germline ends. This CDR3 contains 12 residues. The CDR3 reads CASLGVLTEAFF. CDR3 nucleotides: TGTGCCAGTTTAGGGGTATTGACTGAAGCTTTCTTT.

This rearrangement joins TRBV4-2 to TRBJ2-5; D not certain. The end of the DNA is better explained by TRBJ2-7, so the J call may be wrong. This CDR3 is built from 13 residues. Germline CDR1 is LGHNA and CDR2 is YNFKEQ. CDR3 bases: TGTGCCAGCAGCCAAGAGCTAGCCTACGAGCAGTACTTC. Encoded protein: CASSQELAYEQYF.